This T cell receptor beta chain was recovered during a study of shared clonotypes between healthy human individuals. At the level of the study: CD4 naive cells filled three plates per donor, CD4 memory three, CD8 naive two and CD8 memory one.

The study ran the assay at deep level. As handled by the study authors: ImmunoSEQ sequences covered only the junction and lacked quality scores; filtering therefore differed. TCRdb's copy holds only in-frame clones and misses some; the assay was immunoSEQ multiplex PCR. D and trimming were read from the DNA, whereas the V and J calls and clone size are those reported in that table. The data hold roughly 700,000 clones, with around two thirds observed a single time. This clone showed up just a few times. The specimen sequenced was memory CD4+ T cells sorted from blood. Subset in this sample: CD45RA-negative fraction. The source of this sequence is a woman younger than 45 in good health.

The CDR3 loop reads CASSLSKRSGRQGNEQFF. CDR3 DNA sequence: TGTGCCAGCAGTTTATCGAAAAGGAGCGGGAGACAAGGAAATGAGCAGTTCTTC. The chain combines TRBV27 with TRBJ2-1; the match to TRBD2 covers 8 bases. The trim removed 0 bases at V and 7 bases at J, leaving 14 bases unmatched. Germline V lookup: CDR1 MNHEY, CDR2 SMNVEV (reference sequence). This CDR3 is 18 amino acids long.